This record looks at one T cell receptor beta chain sequence and its context. The sample is drawn from a study of T-cell reconstitution after alpha-beta-depleted transplantation in children. The V and J ends lost 1 base and 0 bases, in that order; junction bases with no gene match: 5. CDR1 and CDR2 (germline): SGHRS, YFSETQ. This CDR3 spans 17 amino acids. A TCRbeta library incorporating unique molecular identifiers was prepared. MiXCR was run by TCRdb on the PCR reads, yielding one entry per CDR3 protein. The table has fewer than 200,000 distinct CDR3 sequences, less than 8% seen once. V is TRBV5-1 and J is TRBJ2-2; 8 bases are a match to TRBD2. The specimen was PBMCs from the stem cell graft donor, collected from the stem cell graft. The TCR sequence derives from a human donor who donated a stem cell graft to a child with Wiskott-Aldrich syndrome. CDR3 residues: CASSLRLAGANTGELFF. The CDR3, as DNA: TGCGCCAGCAGCTTGCGTCTAGCGGGTGCGAACACCGGGGAGCTGTTTTTT.